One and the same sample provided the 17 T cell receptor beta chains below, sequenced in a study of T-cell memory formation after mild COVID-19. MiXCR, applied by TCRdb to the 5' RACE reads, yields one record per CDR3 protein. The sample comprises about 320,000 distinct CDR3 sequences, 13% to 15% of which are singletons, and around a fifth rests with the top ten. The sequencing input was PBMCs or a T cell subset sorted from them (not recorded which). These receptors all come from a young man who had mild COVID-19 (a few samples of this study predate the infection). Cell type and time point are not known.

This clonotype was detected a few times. The CDR3 DNA reads as TGTGCCAGCAGTTGGGGAAGACCCTACGAGCAGTACTTC. It encodes CASSWGRPYEQYF. V is TRBV27 and J is TRBJ2-7; D uncertain. Germline V gene lookup returns CDR1 MNHEY and CDR2 SMNVEV (reference sequence). V was clipped by 4 bases and J by 2 bases, with 9 bases between them. The CDR3 loop spans 13 amino acids.

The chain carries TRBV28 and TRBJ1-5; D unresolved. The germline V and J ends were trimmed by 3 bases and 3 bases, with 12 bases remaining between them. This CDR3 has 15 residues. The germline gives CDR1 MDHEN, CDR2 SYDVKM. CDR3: CASSFPLGNNQPQHF. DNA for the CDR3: TGTGCCAGCAGTTTTCCCCTAGGGAACAATCAGCCCCAGCATTTT.

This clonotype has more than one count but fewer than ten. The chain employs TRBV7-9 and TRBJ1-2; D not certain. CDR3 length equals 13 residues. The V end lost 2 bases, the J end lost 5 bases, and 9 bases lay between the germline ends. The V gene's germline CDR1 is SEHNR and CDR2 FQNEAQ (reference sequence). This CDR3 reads CASSLLVGYGYTF. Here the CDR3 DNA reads TGTGCCAGCAGCTTATTGGTAGGGTATGGCTACACCTTC. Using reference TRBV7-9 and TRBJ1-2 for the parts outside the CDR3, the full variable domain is DTGVSQNPRHKITKRGQNVTFRCDPISEHNRLYWYRQTLGQGPEFLTYFQNEAQLEKSRLLSDRFSAERPKGSFSTLEIQRTEQGDSAMYLCASSLLVGYGYTFGSGTRLTVV.

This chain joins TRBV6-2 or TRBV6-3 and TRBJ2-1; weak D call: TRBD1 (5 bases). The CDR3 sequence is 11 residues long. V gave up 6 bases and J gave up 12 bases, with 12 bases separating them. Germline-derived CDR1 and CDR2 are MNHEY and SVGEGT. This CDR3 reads CASRALGAQFF. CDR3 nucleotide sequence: TGTGCCAGCAGGGCCCTTGGGGCGCAGTTCTTC.

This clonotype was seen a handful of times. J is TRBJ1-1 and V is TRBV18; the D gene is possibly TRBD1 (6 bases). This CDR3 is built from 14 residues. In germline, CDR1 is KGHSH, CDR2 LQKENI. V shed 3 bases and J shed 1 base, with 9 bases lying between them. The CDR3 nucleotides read TGTGCCAGCTCACCCGGACAGCAGAACACTGAAGCTTTCTTT. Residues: CASSPGQQNTEAFF.

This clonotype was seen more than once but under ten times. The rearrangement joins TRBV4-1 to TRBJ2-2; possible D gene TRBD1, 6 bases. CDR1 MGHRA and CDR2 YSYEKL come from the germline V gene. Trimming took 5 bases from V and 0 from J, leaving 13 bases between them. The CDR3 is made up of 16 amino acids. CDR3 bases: TGCGCCAGCAGCTTGGACAGTAACCCGAACACCGGGGAGCTGTTTTTT. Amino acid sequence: CASSLDSNPNTGELFF.

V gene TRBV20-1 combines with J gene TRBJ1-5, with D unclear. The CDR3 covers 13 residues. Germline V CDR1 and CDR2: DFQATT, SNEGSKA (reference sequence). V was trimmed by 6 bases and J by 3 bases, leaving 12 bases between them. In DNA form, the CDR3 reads TGCAGTGCCATCGCCAGGATCAATCAGCCCCAGCATTTT. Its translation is CSAIARINQPQHF.

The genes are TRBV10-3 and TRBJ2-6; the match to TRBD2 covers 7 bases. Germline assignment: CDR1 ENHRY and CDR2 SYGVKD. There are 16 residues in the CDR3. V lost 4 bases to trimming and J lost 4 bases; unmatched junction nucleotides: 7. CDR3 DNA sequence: TGTGCCATCAGTGGCGGGGGATCAATCGGGGCCAACGTCCTGACTTTC. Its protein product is CAISGGGSIGANVLTF.

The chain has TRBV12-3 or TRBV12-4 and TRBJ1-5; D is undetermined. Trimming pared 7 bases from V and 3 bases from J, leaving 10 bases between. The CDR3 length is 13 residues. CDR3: CASTRVSNQPQHF. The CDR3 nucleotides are TGTGCCAGCACCCGGGTCTCCAATCAGCCCCAGCATTTT.

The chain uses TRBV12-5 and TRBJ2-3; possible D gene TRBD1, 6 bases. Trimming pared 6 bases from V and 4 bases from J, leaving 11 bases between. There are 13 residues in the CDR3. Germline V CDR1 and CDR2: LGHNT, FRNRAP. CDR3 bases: TGTGCTAGTGGCACTGACAGGTCAGATACGCAGTATTTT. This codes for CASGTDRSDTQYF.

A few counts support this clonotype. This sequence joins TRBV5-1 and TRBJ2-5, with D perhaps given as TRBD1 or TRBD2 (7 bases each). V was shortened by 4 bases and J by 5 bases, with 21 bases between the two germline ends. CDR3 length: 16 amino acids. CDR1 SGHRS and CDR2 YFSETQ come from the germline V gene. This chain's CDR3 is CASSRAGQGVVETQYF. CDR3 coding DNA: TGCGCCAGCAGCCGAGCGGGGCAGGGGGTCGTGGAGACCCAGTACTTC.

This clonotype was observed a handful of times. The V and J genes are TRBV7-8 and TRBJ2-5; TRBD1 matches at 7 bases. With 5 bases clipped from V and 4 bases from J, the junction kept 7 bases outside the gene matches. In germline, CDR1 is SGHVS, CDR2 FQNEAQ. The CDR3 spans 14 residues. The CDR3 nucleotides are TGTGCCAGCAGCACCCTGACAGGGATAGAGACCCAGTACTTC. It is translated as CASSTLTGIETQYF. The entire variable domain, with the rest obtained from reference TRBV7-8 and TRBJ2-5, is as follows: GAGVSQSPRYKVAKRGQDVALRCDPISGHVSLFWYQQALGQGPEFLTYFQNEAQLDKSGLPSDRFFAERPEGSVSTLKIQRTQQEDSAVYLCASSTLTGIETQYFGPGTRLLVL.

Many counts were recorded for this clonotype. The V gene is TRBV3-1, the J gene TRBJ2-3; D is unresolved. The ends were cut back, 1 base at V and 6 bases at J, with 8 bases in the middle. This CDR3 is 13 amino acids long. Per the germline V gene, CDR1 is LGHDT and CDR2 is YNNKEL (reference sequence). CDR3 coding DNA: TGTGCCAGCAGCCAAGGGTTGGCTGATACGCAGTATTTT. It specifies CASSQGLADTQYF.

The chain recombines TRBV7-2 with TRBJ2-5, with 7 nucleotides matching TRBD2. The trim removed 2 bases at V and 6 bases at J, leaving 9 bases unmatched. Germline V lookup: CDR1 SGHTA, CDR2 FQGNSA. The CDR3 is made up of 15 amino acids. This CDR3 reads CASSLISGVKQTQYF. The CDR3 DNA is TGTGCCAGCAGCTTAATAAGCGGGGTTAAGCAGACCCAGTACTTC.

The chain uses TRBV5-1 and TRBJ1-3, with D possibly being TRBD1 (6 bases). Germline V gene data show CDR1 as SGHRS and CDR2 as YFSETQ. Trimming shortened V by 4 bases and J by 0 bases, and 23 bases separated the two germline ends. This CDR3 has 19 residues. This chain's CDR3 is CASSHIPGHLKGSGNTIYF. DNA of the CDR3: TGCGCCAGCAGCCACATTCCGGGACACCTGAAGGGCTCTGGAAACACCATATATTTT.

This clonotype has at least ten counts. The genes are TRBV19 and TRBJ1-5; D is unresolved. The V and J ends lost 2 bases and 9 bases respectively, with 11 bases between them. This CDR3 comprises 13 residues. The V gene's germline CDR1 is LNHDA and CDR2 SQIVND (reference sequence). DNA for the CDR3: TGTGCCAGTAGTATATCTGCATCATTGCCCCAGCATTTT. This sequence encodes CASSISASLPQHF.

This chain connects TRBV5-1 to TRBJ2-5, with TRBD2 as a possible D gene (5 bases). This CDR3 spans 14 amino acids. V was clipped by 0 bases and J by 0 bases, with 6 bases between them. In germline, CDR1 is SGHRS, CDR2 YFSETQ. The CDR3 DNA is TGCGCCAGCAGCTTGGCGGGGAACCAAGAGACCCAGTACTTC. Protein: CASSLAGNQETQYF. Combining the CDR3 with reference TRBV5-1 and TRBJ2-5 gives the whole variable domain KAGVTQTPRYLIKTRGQQVTLSCSPISGHRSVSWYQQTPGQGLQFLFEYFSETQRNKGNFPGRFSGRQFSNSRSEMNVSTLELGDSALYLCASSLAGNQETQYFGPGTRLLVL.